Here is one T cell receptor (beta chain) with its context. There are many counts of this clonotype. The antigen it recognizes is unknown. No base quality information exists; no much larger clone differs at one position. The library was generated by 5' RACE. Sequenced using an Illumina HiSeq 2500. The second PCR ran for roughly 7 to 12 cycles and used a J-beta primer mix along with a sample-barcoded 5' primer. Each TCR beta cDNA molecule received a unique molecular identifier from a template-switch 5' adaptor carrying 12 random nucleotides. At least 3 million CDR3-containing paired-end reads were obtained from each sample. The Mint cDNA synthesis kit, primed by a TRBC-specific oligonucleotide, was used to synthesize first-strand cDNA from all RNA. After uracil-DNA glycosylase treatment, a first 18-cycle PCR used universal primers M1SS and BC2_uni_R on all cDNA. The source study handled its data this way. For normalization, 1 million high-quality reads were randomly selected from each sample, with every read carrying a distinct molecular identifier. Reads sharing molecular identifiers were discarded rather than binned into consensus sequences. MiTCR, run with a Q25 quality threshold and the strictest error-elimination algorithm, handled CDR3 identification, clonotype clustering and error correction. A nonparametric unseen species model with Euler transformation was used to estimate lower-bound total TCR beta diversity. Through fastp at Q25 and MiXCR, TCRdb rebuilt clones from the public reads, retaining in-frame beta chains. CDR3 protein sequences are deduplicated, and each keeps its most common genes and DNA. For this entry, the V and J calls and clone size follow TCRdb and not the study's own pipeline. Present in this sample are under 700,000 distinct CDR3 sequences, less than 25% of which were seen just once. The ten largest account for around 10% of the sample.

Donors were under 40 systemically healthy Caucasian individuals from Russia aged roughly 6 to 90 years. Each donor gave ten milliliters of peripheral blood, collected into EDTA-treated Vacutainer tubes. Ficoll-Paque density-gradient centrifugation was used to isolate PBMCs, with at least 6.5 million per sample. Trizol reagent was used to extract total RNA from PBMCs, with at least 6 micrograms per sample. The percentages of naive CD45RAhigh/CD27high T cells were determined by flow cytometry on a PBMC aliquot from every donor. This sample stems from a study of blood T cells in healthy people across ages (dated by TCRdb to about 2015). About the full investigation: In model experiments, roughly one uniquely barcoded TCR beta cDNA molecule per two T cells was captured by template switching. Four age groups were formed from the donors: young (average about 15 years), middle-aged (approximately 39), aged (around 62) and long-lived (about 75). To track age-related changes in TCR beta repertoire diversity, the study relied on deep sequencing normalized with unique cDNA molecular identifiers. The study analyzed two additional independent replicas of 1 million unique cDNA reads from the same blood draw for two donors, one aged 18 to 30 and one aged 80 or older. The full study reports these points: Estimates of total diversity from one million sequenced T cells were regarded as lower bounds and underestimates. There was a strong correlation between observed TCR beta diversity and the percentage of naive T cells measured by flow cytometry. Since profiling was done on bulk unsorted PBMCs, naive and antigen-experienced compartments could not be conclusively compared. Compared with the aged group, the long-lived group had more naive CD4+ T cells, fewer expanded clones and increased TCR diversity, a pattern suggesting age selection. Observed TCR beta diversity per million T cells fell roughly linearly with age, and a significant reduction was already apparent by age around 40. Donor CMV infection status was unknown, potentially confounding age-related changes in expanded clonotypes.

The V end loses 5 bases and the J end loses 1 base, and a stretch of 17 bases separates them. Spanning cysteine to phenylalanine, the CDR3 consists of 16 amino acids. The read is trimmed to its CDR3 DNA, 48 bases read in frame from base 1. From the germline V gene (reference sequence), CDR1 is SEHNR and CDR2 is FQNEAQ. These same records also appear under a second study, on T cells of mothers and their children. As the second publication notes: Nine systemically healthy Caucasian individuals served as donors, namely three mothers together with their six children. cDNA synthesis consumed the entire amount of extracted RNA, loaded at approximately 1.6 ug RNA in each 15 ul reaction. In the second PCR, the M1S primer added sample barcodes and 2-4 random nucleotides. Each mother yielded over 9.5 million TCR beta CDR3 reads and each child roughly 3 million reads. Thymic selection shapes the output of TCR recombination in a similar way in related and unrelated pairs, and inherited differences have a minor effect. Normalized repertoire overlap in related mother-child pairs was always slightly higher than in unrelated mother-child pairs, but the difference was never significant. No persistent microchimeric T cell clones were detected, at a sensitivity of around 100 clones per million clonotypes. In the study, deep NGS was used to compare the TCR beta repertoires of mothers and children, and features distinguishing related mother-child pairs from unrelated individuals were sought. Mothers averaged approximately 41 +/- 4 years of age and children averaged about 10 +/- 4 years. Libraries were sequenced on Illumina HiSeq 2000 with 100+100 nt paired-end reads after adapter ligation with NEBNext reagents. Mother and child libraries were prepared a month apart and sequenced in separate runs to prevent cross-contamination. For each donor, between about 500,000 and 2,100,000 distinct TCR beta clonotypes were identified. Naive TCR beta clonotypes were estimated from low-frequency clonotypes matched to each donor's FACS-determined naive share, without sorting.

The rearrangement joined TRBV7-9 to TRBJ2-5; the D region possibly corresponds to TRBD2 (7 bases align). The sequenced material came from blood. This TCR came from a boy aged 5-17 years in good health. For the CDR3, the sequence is CASSRAGAYFQETQYF. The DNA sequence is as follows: TGTGCCAGCAGCCGTGCGGGGGCCTACTTCCAAGAGACCCAGTACTTC.